The following is a TCR beta chain sequence with its context. This clone appeared once. Its specific antigen is unknown. Per-base quality was not reported, and no clone a single base away is much larger than it. These data belong to a study of neoadjuvant nivolumab and ipilimumab in lung cancer (dated by TCRdb to 2018 to 2020). Regarding the complete study: Nivolumab was given at 3 mg/kg intravenously on days 1, 15 and 29, and the combination arm added ipilimumab 1 mg/kg on day 1 only. The primary trial endpoint was the major pathologic response (MPR) rate in the intention-to-treat population in each study arm. TCR repertoires in pretherapy (baseline) peripheral blood were compared with TCR repertoires in tumors resected at surgery after neoadjuvant immune checkpoint blockade. Matched pretherapy and resected tumor pairs were analyzed from seven patients, of whom four had been treated with nivolumab and three with nivolumab plus ipilimumab. The trial treated 40 to 45 patients with operable NSCLC: about 23 were randomized to nivolumab monotherapy and some 21 to nivolumab plus ipilimumab.

The time point label, read with the paper, signifies: at surgical resection after neoadjuvant nivolumab +/- ipilimumab. The samples were taken from NEOSTAR, a phase 2 randomized trial in operable NSCLC that tested neoadjuvant nivolumab or nivolumab plus ipilimumab, followed by surgery. The library was obtained by the immunoSEQ multiplex PCR assay. Under the source paper's analysis protocol: Repertoires were summarized by richness and clonality, and significantly expanded and contracted clones were identified between pre- and post-therapy samples. TCRdb stores this immuneACCESS table with in-frame sequences only. Part of the clones is absent; in the studies checked, under half of the shortfall reflects unresolved V genes, and no reason is known for the rest. The V and J calls and clone size were taken over from that table, and D and trimming were inferred from the DNA. This sample lists approximately 13,000 clones; around 65% were detected once. The top ten constitute roughly a quarter of the sample.

Here is what the overall study found, with its caveats: Compared with tumor-adjacent uninvolved lung, resected tumors had greater TCR richness and clonality, and increases showed up in more of the dual-therapy-treated tumors. A small number of samples underwent TCR sequencing. From pretherapy to surgery, tumor T-cell richness and clonality went up in three of three dual-therapy tumors, versus only two of four nivolumab-treated tumors. No significant correlation was found between TCR clonality and pathologic tumor regression, and only one major-pathologic-response sample was available for the clonality analysis. Richness in tumors resected after neoadjuvant therapy showed a positive correlation with pretherapy blood TCR richness (Spearman R ~ 0.82).

The CDR3 goes from the cysteine to the phenylalanine over 14 residues. The only DNA kept is the CDR3, 42 bases in frame from the first base. Deletion took 3 bases off V and 4 bases off J, with a span of 13 bases between the germline ends. From the germline V gene, CDR1 is KGHSH and CDR2 is LQKENI. The sequence was collected from an adult with non-small cell lung cancer. Recombination connected TRBV18 to TRBJ2-7; the D segment cannot be called with confidence. The sample consisted of peripheral blood, taken after neoadjuvant nivolumab, alone or with ipilimumab, at or shortly before surgery. The CDR3 reads as follows: CASSPPENKYEQYF. At the DNA level, the sequence is TGTGCCAGCTCACCGCCGGAAAATAAGTACGAGCAGTACTTC.